Shown below are 21 T cell receptor beta chains from a single sample sequenced in a study of OX40 agonist ivuxolimab in advanced cancers. Assay: immunoSEQ multiplex PCR; the TCRdb copy retains only in-frame clones and omits some. This table holds 65,000 to 75,000 clones, 85% to 90% found once. The sequencing here drew on CD4+ or CD8+ T cells sorted from blood, taken in a trial of the OX40 agonist ivuxolimab. The receptors shown here come from an adult with an advanced solid tumor such as melanoma, head and neck, liver or kidney cancer.

V is TRBV7-2 and J is TRBJ2-5; a possible D gene is TRBD2 (6 bases). The V end was cut by 5 bases, the J end by 5 bases, with 15 bases between. Germline CDR1 is SGHTA and CDR2 is FQGNSA. The CDR3 contains 14 residues. CDR3 sequence: CASSPGPSGETQYF. The CDR3 DNA reads TGTGCCAGCAGCCCCGGTCCGAGCGGGGAGACCCAGTACTTC.

This chain joins TRBV28 and TRBJ2-3, with 7 nucleotides matching TRBD2. CDR1 and CDR2 (germline): MDHEN, SYDVKM. The V gene end was trimmed by 6 bases and the J gene end by 1 base; junction bases not matched to a gene: 4. The CDR3 spans 14 residues. CDR3: CASRLGLRTDTQYF. The CDR3 DNA sequence: TGTGCCAGCAGACTGGGACTACGCACAGATACGCAGTATTTT.

CDR3 region: CAAARVNTEAFF. The CDR3 DNA sequence: TGTGCCGCCGCCCGGGTAAACACTGAAGCTTTCTTT. The chain employs TRBV6-6 and TRBJ1-1; D is unclear. CDR1 and CDR2 (germline): MNHNY, SVGAGI (reference sequence). The CDR3 extends over 12 amino acids. Trimming stripped 11 bases from V and 2 bases from J, with 12 bases between.

This chain uses TRBV7-8 with TRBJ2-7; TRBD1 matches 12 bases. Trimming cost V 5 bases and J 6 bases; bases outside gene matches: 5. The CDR3 consists of 14 residues. Per the germline V gene, CDR1 is SGHVS and CDR2 is FQNEAQ. The CDR3 sequence: CASSMPGQGAEQYF. The DNA for the CDR3 is TGTGCCAGCAGCATGCCGGGACAGGGGGCCGAGCAGTACTTC. Supplemented by reference TRBV7-8 and TRBJ2-7, the full variable domain reads GAGVSQSPRYKVAKRGQDVALRCDPISGHVSLFWYQQALGQGPEFLTYFQNEAQLDKSGLPSDRFFAERPEGSVSTLKIQRTQQEDSAVYLCASSMPGQGAEQYFGPGTRLTVT.

This rearrangement joins TRBV27 to TRBJ2-7, with TRBD2 matching over 10 bases. The CDR3 totals 19 residues. After removal of 2 bases from V and 0 bases from J, the junction contained 13 bases not matched to a gene. CDR1 and CDR2 (germline): MNHEY, SMNVEV (reference sequence). The CDR3 sequence is CASSLRAASGSISSYEQYF. CDR3 nucleotides: TGTGCCAGCAGTTTAAGGGCGGCTAGCGGGAGTATAAGCTCCTACGAGCAGTACTTC.

The rearrangement joins TRBV15 to TRBJ2-2; D might be TRBD2 (6 bases). The V gene's germline CDR1 is LNHNV and CDR2 YYDKDF (reference sequence). V was clipped by 3 bases and J by 6 bases, with 17 bases between them. This CDR3 is built from 16 residues. CDR3 protein: CATSSVRDSFSGELFF. DNA for the CDR3: TGTGCCACCAGCAGTGTCCGGGACTCTTTTTCCGGGGAGCTGTTTTTT.

This rearrangement joins TRBV2 to TRBJ2-1; the match to TRBD1 covers 7 bases. The CDR3 consists of 13 residues. Germline assignment: CDR1 SNHLY and CDR2 FYNNEI. V trimming: 7 bases; J trimming: 9 bases; junction bases outside the gene matches: 9. The CDR3 region is CASNPTGMGEQFF. DNA for the CDR3: TGTGCCAGCAACCCGACAGGGATGGGTGAGCAGTTCTTC. Combining the CDR3 with reference TRBV2 and TRBJ2-1 gives the whole variable domain EPEVTQTPSHQVTQMGQEVILRCVPISNHLYFYWYRQILGQKVEFLVSFYNNEISEKSEIFDDQFSVERPDGSNFTLKIRSTKLEDSAMYFCASNPTGMGEQFFGPGTRLTVL.

A few counts support this clone. This chain connects TRBV29-1 to TRBJ2-2; 7 nucleotides agree with TRBD2. The CDR3 runs to 13 residues. V lost 3 bases to trimming and J lost 6 bases; unmatched junction nucleotides: 4. CDR1 is SQVTM, CDR2 ANQGSEA, per germline. CDR3 bases: TGCAGCGTTGATCGGGGGGAATCCGGGGAGCTGTTTTTT. Protein product: CSVDRGESGELFF.

This clone was counted once. The chain carries TRBV28 and TRBJ1-2; D not certain. V lost 4 bases to trimming and J lost 6 bases, with 9 bases between them. The CDR3 spans 12 residues. From germline, CDR1 is MDHEN and CDR2 SYDVKM. The CDR3 DNA sequence: TGTGCCAGCAGTTCCACGTCCCATGGCTACACCTTC. Translating gives CASSSTSHGYTF.

This chain uses TRBV7-6 with TRBJ2-1; tentatively, D is TRBD2 (5 bases). This CDR3 comprises 17 residues. The V end was cut by 5 bases, the J end by 0 bases, with 17 bases between. The germline gives CDR1 SGHVS, CDR2 FNYEAQ. CDR3 residues: CASSPRGPLSSYNEQFF. DNA for the CDR3: TGTGCCAGCAGCCCCCGAGGGCCCCTGAGCTCCTACAATGAGCAGTTCTTC.

The J gene is TRBJ2-3, the V gene TRBV2; a possible D gene is TRBD1 (5 bases). There are 13 residues in the CDR3. CDR1 SNHLY and CDR2 FYNNEI come from the germline V gene. V was shortened by 7 bases and J by 4 bases, with 12 bases between the two germline ends. DNA for the CDR3: TGTGCCAGCAACCGCCAGGGCGCAGATACGCAGTATTTT. Translating it yields CASNRQGADTQYF.

The gene calls are TRBV18 and TRBJ2-5; possible D gene TRBD2, 7 bases. The CDR3 length is 16 residues. The germline V gene encodes CDR1 KGHSH and CDR2 LQKENI. Trimming removed 0 bases at V and 5 bases at J, with 16 bases between. The CDR3 loop reads CASSPPSGGRRETQYF. In DNA, the CDR3 is TGTGCCAGCTCACCACCATCGGGGGGCCGAAGGGAGACCCAGTACTTC.

J is TRBJ2-2 and V is TRBV5-1, with D tentatively TRBD2 (5 bases). The V end was cut by 3 bases, the J end by 2 bases, with 8 bases between. There are 14 residues in the CDR3. The germline gives CDR1 SGHRS, CDR2 YFSETQ. Here the CDR3 reads CASSSSGNTGELFF. The DNA for the CDR3 is TGCGCCAGCAGCTCCAGCGGCAACACCGGGGAGCTGTTTTTT.

J is TRBJ2-1 and V is TRBV7-9; either TRBD1 or TRBD2 may fit D (5 bases each). The CDR3 runs to 15 residues. Germline V gene lookup returns CDR1 SEHNR and CDR2 FQNEAQ (reference sequence). Trimming stripped 3 bases from V and 7 bases from J, with 16 bases between. The CDR3 bases are TGTGCCAGCAGCTTCTTCGGACGAGAGGGGAATGAGCAGTTCTTC. Translating it yields CASSFFGREGNEQFF.

The CDR3 is CASTLGGGREFF. CDR3 coding DNA: TGTGCCAGCACCCTTGGTGGCGGGAGGGAGTTCTTC. The chain has TRBV27 and TRBJ2-1; 9 bases map to TRBD2. Per the germline V gene, CDR1 is MNHEY and CDR2 is SMNVEV (reference sequence). The CDR3 is 12 residues long. Losses at the gene ends were 7 bases for V and 14 bases for J; bases not matched to a gene: 9.

The CDR3 region has the DNA TGTGCCAGCAGCTTCGGACAGGGGACCTACAATGAGCAGTTCTTC. Its protein product is CASSFGQGTYNEQFF. The rearrangement joins TRBV5-5 to TRBJ2-1; TRBD1 matches 9 bases. The trim removed 2 bases at V and 2 bases at J, leaving 2 bases unmatched. From germline, CDR1 is SGHKS and CDR2 YYEKEE (reference sequence). This CDR3 is built from 15 residues.

The chain has TRBV2 and TRBJ1-1, with a weak D call TRBD1 (6 bases). V shed 5 bases and J shed 0 bases, with 13 bases lying between them. This CDR3 comprises 15 residues. Germline lookup yields CDR1 SNHLY and CDR2 FYNNEI. In nucleotides, the CDR3 is TGTGCCAGCAGTAAAACGACAGGAGTGAACACTGAAGCTTTCTTT. Translation gives CASSKTTGVNTEAFF.

This chain uses TRBV6-6 with TRBJ1-4; possible D gene TRBD1, 6 bases. The V end lost 4 bases, the J end lost 5 bases, and 11 bases lay between the germline ends. CDR3 size: 14 residues. Germline lookup yields CDR1 MNHNY and CDR2 SVGAGI (reference sequence). The CDR3 loop reads CASSLGGSNEKLFF. The CDR3 DNA sequence: TGTGCCAGCAGTTTAGGGGGGTCAAATGAAAAACTGTTTTTT.

V gene TRBV6-5 combines with J gene TRBJ1-4, with 7 bases fitting TRBD1. The junction had 7 bases not matched to a gene; V was cut back by 5 bases and J by 4 bases. Germline CDR1 reads MNHEY; CDR2 reads SVGAGI. The CDR3 covers 15 residues. The CDR3 loop reads CASSRQQGSNEKLFF. In DNA, the CDR3 is TGTGCCAGCAGTCGCCAACAGGGGAGTAATGAAAAACTGTTTTTT.

The chain carries TRBV6-6 and TRBJ1-3; 7 bases are a match to TRBD1. V dropped 6 bases and J dropped 4; count of bases not matched to a gene: 9. Per the germline V gene, CDR1 is MNHNY and CDR2 is SVGAGI (reference sequence). CDR3 length equals 15 residues. The CDR3: CASRLRDRIGNTIYF. Written as DNA, the CDR3 is TGTGCCAGCAGACTCCGGGACAGAATAGGAAACACCATATATTTT.

The chain employs TRBV6-1 and TRBJ1-1; D gene unclear. Looked up from germline, CDR1 is MNHNS and CDR2 is SASEGT. This CDR3 is 15 amino acids long. Between the trimmed V and J ends, which lost 5 bases and 1 base, there was a span of 14 bases. CDR3 protein: CASSPMGTPNTEAFF. The CDR3 DNA sequence: TGTGCCAGCAGTCCTATGGGAACGCCGAACACTGAAGCTTTCTTT.